This T cell receptor (beta chain) was found in a study of blood T cell repertoires in COVID-19. About the research overall: Samples taken during acute and convalescent COVID-19 were collected in the United States, Italy and Spain. T cells, B-cell-depleted T cells, or PBMCs supplied cDNA or gDNA.

This CDR3 region has 13 residues. V lost 0 bases and J 4 bases, leaving 7 bases between the germline ends. Looked up from germline, CDR1 is SGHNT and CDR2 is YYREEE (reference sequence). Sequenced by immunoSEQ multiplex PCR; TCRdb stores in-frame clones only, minus some. Among a few hundred thousand clones, approximately 88% were seen once, and the ten largest hold 8% to 9.5%. Cohorts were determined from participant-reported clinical history. This TCR was sampled from a woman younger than 30 who had recovered from COVID-19. The source material was PBMCs or T cells enriched from blood (not recorded which). The rearrangement links TRBV5-4 to TRBJ1-2; no firm D call. DNA for the CDR3: TGTGCCAGCAGCTTGGCCGGGTCCTATGGCTACACCTTC. Residues: CASSLAGSYGYTF.